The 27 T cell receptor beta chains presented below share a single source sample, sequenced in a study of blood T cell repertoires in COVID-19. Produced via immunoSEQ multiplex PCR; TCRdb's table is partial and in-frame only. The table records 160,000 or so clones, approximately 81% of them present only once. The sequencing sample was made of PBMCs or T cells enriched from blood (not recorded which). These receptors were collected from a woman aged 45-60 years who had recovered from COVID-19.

CDR3 residues: CASSPRRGWGVGTDTQYF. CDR3 bases: TGTGCCAGCTCACCACGCAGAGGCTGGGGCGTAGGCACAGATACGCAGTATTTT. This chain links TRBV18 with TRBJ2-3; D perhaps matches TRBD1 (5 bases). Per germline, CDR1 KGHSH and CDR2 LQKENI. Trimming cost V 1 base and J 1 base, with 18 bases left between them. The CDR3 has 18 amino acids.

The CDR3 DNA is TGTGCCAGCAGTCCGCGGGGGGGCTTGTACAATGAGCAGTTCTTC. Amino acid sequence: CASSPRGGLYNEQFF. V usage is TRBV27 and J usage is TRBJ2-1; 9 nucleotides align to TRBD2. Trimming at V came to 5 bases and at J to 4 bases, leaving 6 bases not matched to a gene. CDR3 length: 15 amino acids. The V gene's germline CDR1 is MNHEY and CDR2 SMNVEV (reference sequence).

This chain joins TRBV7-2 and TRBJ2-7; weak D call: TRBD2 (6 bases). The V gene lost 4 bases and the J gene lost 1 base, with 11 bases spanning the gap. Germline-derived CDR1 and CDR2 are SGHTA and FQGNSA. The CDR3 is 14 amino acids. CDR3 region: CASSSHGGSYEQYF. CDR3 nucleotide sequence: TGTGCCAGCAGCTCCCACGGGGGATCCTACGAGCAGTACTTC.

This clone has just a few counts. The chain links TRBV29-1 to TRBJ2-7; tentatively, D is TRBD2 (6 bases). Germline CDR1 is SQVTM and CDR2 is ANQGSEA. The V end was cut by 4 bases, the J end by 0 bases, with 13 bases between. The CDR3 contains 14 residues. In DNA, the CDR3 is TGCAGCGTTGGGGCTGGGGGAGGCTCCTACGAGCAGTACTTC. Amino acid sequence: CSVGAGGGSYEQYF.

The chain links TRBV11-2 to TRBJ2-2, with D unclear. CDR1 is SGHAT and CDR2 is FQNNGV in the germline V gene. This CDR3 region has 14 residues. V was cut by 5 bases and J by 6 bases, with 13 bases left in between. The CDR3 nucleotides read TGTGCCAGCAGCCATACCGGGTTTCCCGGGGAGCTGTTTTTT. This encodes CASSHTGFPGELFF.

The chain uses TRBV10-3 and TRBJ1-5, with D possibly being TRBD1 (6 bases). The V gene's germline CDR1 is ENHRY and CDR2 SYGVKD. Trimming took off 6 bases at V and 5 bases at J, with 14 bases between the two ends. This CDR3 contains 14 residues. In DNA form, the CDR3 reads TGTGCCATCAGGAGGGAGGGGGGGGATCAGCCCCAGCATTTT. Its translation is CAIRREGGDQPQHF.

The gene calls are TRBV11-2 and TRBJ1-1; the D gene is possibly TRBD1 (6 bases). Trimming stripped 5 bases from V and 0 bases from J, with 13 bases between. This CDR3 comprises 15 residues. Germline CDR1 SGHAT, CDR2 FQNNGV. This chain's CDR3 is CASSPYGQLNTEAFF. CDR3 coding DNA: TGTGCCAGCAGCCCCTATGGACAGCTGAACACTGAAGCTTTCTTT.

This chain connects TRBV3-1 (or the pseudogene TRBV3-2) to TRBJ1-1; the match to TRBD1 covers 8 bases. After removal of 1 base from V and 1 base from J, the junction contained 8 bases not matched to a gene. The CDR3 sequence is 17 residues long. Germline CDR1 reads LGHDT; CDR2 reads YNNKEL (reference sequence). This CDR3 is CASSQGAPGQANTEAFF. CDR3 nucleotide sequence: TGTGCCAGCAGCCAAGGGGCACCGGGACAGGCGAACACTGAAGCTTTCTTT.

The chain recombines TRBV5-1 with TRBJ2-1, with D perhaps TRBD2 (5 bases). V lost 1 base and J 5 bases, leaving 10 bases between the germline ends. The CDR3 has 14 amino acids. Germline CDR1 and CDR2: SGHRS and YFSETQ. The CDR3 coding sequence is TGCGCCAGCAGCTTGTTAGCGAGGAACAATGAGCAGTTCTTC. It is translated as CASSLLARNNEQFF.

This CDR3 is CASSIGPPGEQYF. The CDR3 DNA sequence: TGTGCCAGTAGTATAGGCCCTCCCGGCGAGCAGTACTTC. V gene TRBV19 combines with J gene TRBJ2-7; no definite D call. The CDR3 has 13 amino acids. The V gene lost 1 base and the J gene lost 6 bases, with 10 bases spanning the gap. Germline V gives CDR1 LNHDA, CDR2 SQIVND (reference sequence). The full variable domain, with the rest looked up from reference TRBV19 and TRBJ2-7, is DGGITQSPKYLFRKEGQNVTLSCEQNLNHDAMYWYRQDPGQGLRLIYYSQIVNDFQKGDIAEGYSVSREKKESFPLTVTSAQKNPTAFYLCASSIGPPGEQYFGPGTRLTVT.

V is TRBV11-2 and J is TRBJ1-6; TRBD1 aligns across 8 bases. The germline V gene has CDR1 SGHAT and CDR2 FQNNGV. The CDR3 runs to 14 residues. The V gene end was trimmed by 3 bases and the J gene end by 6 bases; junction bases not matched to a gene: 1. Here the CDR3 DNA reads TGTGCCAGCAGCTTGGACAGGGCTAATTCACCCCTCCACTTT. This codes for CASSLDRANSPLHF.

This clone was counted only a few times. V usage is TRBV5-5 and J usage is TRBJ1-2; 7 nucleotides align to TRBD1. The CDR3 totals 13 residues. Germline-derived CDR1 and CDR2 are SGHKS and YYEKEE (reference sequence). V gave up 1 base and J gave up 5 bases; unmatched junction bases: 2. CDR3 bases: TGTGCCAGCAGCTTGTCAGGGGGGTATGGCTACACCTTC. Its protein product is CASSLSGGYGYTF. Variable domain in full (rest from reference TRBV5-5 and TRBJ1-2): DAGVTQSPTHLIKTRGQQVTLRCSPISGHKSVSWYQQVLGQGPQFIFQYYEKEERGRGNFPDRFSARQFPNYSSELNVNALLLGDSALYLCASSLSGGYGYTFGSGTRLTVV.

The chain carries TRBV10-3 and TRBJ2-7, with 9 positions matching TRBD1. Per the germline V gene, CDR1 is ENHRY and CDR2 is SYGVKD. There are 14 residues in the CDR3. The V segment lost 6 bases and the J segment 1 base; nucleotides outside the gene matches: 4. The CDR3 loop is CAIRADRGSYEQYF. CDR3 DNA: TGTGCCATCAGGGCGGACAGGGGTTCCTACGAGCAGTACTTC.

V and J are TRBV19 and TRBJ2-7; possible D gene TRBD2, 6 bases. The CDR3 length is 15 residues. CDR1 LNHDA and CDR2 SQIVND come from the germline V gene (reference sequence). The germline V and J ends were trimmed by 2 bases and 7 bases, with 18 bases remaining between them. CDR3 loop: CASSISLANAGEQYF. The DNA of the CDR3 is TGTGCCAGTAGTATAAGTCTAGCGAACGCCGGTGAGCAGTACTTC.

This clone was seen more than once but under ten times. The CDR3 region has the DNA TGTGCCAGCAGTTCTTCCGAATGGGGGGAACTGTTTTTT. Encoded protein: CASSSSEWGELFF. The chain employs TRBV6-5 and TRBJ1-4; possibly TRBD1 for D (5 bases). CDR3 length equals 13 residues. Per the germline V gene, CDR1 is MNHEY and CDR2 is SVGAGI. Trimming removed 4 bases from V and 12 bases from J, with 15 bases in between.

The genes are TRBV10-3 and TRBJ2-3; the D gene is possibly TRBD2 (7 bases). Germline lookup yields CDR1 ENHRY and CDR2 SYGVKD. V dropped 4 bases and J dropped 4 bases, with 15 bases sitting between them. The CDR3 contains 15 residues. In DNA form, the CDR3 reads TGTGCCATCAGTGGGGGGGGCTCTTCCGCAGATACGCAGTATTTT. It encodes CAISGGGSSADTQYF.

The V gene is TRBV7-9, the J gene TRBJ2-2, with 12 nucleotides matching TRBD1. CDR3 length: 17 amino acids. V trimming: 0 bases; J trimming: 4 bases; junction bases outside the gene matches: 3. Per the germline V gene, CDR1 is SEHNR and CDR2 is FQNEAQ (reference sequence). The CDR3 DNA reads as TGTGCCAGCAGCTTAGCGCCGGGACAGGGGGCCACCGGGGAGCTGTTTTTT. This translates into CASSLAPGQGATGELFF.

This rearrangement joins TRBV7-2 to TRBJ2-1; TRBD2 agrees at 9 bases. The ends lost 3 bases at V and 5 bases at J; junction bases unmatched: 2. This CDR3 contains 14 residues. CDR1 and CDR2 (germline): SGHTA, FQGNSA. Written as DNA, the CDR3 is TGTGCCAGCAGCTTCTCTAGCGGGAACAATGAGCAGTTCTTC. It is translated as CASSFSSGNNEQFF.

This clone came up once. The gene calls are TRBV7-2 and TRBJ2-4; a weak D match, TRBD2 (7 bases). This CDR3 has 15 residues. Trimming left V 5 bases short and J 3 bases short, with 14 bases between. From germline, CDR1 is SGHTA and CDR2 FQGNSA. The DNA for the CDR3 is TGTGCCAGCAGCATTCCGAGGGGGGGCAAAAACATTCAGTACTTC. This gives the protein CASSIPRGGKNIQYF.

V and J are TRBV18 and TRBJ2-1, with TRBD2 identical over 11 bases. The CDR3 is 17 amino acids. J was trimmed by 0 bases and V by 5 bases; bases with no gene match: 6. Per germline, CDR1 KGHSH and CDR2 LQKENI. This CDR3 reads CASSSSGRENSYNEQFF. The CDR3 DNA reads TGTGCCAGCTCAAGTAGCGGGAGGGAAAACTCCTACAATGAGCAGTTCTTC.

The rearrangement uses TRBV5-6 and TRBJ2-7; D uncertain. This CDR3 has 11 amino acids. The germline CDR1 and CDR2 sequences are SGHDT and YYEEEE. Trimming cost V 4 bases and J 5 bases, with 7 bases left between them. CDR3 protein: CASSVRNEQYF. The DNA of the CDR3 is TGTGCCAGCAGCGTGCGAAACGAGCAGTACTTC.

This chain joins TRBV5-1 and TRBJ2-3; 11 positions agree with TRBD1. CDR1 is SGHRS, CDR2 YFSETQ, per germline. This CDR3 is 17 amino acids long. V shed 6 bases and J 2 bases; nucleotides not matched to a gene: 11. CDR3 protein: CASTTGTGGFSTDTQYF. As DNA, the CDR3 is TGCGCCAGCACCACCGGGACAGGGGGTTTTTCCACAGATACGCAGTATTTT.

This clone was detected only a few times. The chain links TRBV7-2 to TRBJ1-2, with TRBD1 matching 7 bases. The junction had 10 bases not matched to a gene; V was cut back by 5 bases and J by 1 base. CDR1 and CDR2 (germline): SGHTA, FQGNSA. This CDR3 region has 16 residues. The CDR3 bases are TGTGCCAGCAGCCGGGACAGATCCAGCGGTAACTATGGCTACACCTTC. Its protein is CASSRDRSSGNYGYTF.

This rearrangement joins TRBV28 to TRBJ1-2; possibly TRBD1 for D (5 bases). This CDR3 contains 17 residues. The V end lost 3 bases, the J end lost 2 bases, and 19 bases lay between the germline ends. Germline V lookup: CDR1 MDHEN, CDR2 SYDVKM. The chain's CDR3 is CASSFGWQGRGNYGYTF. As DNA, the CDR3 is TGTGCCAGCAGTTTCGGGTGGCAGGGTCGCGGAAACTATGGCTACACCTTC.

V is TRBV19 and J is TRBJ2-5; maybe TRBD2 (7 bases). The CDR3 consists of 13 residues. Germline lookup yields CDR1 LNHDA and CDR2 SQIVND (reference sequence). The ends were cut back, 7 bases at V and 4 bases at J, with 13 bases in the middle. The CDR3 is CASKGGGPETQYF. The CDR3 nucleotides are TGTGCCAGTAAAGGGGGGGGGCCAGAGACCCAGTACTTC.

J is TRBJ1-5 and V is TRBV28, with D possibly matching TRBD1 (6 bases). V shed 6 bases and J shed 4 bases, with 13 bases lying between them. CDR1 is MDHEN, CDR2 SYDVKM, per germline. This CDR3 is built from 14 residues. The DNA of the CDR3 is TGTGCCAGCAGCCGGGACAAAGCTAATCAGCCCCAGCATTTT. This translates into CASSRDKANQPQHF.

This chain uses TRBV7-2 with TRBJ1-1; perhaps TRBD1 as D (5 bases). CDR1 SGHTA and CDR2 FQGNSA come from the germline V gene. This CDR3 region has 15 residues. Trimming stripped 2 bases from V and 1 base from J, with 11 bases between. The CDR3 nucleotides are TGTGCCAGCAGCTTATGGGCAGGGCAGAACACTGAAGCTTTCTTT. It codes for CASSLWAGQNTEAFF.